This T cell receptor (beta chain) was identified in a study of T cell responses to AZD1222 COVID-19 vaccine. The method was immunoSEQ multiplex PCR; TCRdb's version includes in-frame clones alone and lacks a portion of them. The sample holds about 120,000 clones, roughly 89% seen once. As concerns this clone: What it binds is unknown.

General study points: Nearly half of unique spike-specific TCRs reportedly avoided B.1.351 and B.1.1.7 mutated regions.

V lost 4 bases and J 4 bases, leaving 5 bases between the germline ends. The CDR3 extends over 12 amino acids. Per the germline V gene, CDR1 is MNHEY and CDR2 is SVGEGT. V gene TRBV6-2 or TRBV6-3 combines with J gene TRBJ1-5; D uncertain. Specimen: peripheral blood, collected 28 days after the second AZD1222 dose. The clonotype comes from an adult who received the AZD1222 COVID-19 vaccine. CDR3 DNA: TGTGCCAGCAGTTTAGCTAATCAGCCCCAGCATTTT. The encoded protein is CASSLANQPQHF.